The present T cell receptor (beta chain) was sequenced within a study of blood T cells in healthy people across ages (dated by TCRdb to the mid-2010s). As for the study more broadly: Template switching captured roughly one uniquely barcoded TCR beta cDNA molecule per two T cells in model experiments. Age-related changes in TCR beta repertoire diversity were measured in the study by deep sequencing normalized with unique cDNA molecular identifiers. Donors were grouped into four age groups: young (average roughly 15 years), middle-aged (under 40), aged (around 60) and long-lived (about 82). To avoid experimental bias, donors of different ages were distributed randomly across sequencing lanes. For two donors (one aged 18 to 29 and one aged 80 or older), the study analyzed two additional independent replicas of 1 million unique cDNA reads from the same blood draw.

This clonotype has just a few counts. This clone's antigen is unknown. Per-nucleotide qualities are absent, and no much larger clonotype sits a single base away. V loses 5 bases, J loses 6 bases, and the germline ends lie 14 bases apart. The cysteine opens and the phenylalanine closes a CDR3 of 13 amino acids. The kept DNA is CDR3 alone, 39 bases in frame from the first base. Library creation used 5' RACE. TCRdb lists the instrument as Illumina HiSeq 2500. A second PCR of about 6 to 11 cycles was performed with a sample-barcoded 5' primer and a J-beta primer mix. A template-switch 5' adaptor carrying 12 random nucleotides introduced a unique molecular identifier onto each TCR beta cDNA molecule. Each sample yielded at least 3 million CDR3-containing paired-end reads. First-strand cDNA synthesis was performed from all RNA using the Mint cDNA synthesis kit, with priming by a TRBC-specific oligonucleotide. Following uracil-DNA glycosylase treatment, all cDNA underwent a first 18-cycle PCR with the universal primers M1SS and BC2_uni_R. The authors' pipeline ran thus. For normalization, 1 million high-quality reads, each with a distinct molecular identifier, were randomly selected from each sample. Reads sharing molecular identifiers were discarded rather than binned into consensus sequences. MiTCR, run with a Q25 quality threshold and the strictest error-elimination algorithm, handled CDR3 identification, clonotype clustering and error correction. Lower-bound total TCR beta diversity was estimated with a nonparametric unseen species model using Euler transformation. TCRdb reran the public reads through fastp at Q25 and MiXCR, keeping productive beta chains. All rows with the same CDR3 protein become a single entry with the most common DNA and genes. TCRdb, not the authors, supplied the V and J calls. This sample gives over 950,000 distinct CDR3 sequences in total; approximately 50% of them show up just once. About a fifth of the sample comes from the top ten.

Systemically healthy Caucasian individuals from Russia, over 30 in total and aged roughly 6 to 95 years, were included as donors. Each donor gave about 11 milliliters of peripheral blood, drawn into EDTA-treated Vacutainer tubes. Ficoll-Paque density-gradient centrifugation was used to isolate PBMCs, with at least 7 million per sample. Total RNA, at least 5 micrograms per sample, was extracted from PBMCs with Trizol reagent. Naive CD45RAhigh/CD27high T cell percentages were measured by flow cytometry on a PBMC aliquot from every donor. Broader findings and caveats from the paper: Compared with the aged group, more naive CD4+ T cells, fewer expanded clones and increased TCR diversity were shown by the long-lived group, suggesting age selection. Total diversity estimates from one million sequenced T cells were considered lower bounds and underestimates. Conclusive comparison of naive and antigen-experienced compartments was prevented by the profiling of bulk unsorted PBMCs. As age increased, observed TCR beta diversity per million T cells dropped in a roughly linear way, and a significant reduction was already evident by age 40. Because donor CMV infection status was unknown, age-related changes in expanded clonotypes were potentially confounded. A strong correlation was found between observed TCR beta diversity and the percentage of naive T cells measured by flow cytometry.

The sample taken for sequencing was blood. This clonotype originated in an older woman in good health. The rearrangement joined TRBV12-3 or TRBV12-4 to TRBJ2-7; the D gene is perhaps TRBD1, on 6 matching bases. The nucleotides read TGTGCCAGCAGTGAACCAGGGGATCTCGAGCAGTACTTC. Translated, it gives CASSEPGDLEQYF.